What follows describes a single T cell receptor beta chain. Its specificity is unknown. The CDR3 runs 16 residues. Per germline, CDR1 SGDLS and CDR2 YYNGEE. The V gene lost 0 bases and the J gene lost 1 base, with 13 bases spanning the gap. TCRdb keeps only in-frame clones here, not all; method: immunoSEQ multiplex PCR. Seen here are 40,000 to 55,000 clones, less than 85% observed once, and the top ten hold around 3.3%. This sample is part of a study of vaccination effects on CD4 cells after COVID-19. Overall study findings and caveats: The study found marked clonal contraction of infection- and vaccine-induced clones late after vaccination. Spike-reactive clones present post-vaccine in convalescents were predominantly new vaccine-induced clones.

Isolation of CD4+ T cells took place after nine to ten days of culture. Their SARS-CoV-2 infection, verified by PCR, occurred between March and December 2020. The vaccine given was either BNT162b2 or mRNA-1273, in two doses. In the cultures, half the medium was exchanged for IL-2 medium on days 3 and 7. V usage is TRBV9 and J usage is TRBJ1-1; D gene ambiguous. Sequences were derived from CD4+ T cells from PBMCs cultured without peptide, sampled after COVID-19 vaccination. This sequence was found in a human donor who had a prior SARS-CoV-2 infection. CDR3 region: CASSVGGRLGNTEAFF. CDR3 DNA sequence: TGTGCCAGCAGCGTAGGCGGCAGGTTAGGGAACACTGAAGCTTTCTTT. Complete variable domain (other parts from reference TRBV9 and TRBJ1-1): DSGVTQTPKHLITATGQRVTLRCSPRSGDLSVYWYQQSLDQGLQFLIQYYNGEERAKGNILERFSAQQFPDLHSELNLSSLELGDSALYFCASSVGGRLGNTEAFFGQGTRLTVV.